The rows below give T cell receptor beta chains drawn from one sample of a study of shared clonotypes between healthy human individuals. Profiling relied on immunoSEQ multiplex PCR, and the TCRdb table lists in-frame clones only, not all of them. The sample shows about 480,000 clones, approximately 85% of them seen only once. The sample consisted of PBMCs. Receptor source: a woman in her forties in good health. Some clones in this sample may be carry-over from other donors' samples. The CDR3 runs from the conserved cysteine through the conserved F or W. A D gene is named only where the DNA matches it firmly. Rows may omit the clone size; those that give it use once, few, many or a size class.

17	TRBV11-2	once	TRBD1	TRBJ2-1	CASSLGRDRSRYNEQFF	TGTGCCAGCAGCTTAGGCAGGGACAGGTCCCGGTACAATGAGCAGTTCTTC
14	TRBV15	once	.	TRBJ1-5	CATSRDRRFQPQHF	TGTGCCACCAGCAGAGATCGCCGGTTTCAGCCCCAGCATTTT
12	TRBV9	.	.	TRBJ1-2	CASSGEGWGYTF	TGTGCCAGCAGCGGAGAAGGGTGGGGCTACACCTTC
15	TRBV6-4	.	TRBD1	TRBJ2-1	CASSDWYRGRNEQFF	TGTGCCAGCAGTGATTGGTACAGGGGTCGGAATGAGCAGTTCTTC
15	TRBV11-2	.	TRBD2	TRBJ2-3	CASSLLAGGADTQYF	TGTGCCAGCAGCTTACTAGCGGGGGGGGCAGATACGCAGTATTTT
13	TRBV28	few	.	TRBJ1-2	CASSQTRFNGYTF	TGTGCCAGCAGTCAGACACGTTTTAATGGCTACACCTTC
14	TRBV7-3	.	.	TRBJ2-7	CASSPTDSHYEQYF	TGTGCCAGCAGCCCCACAGACTCACACTACGAGCAGTACTTC
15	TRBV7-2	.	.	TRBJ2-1	CASSLVGSSYNEQFF	TGTGCCAGCAGCTTGGTGGGAAGCTCCTACAATGAGCAGTTCTTC
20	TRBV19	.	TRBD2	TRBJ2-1	CASSVGPSGRALISYNEQFF	TGTGCCAGTAGTGTCGGCCCTAGCGGGAGGGCCTTAATTTCCTACAATGAGCAGTTCTTC
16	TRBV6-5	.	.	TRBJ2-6	CASSSGQLDGANVLTF	TGTGCCAGCAGTTCCGGACAGTTAGATGGGGCCAACGTCCTGACTTTC
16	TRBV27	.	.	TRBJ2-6	CASSYRVRSGANVLTF	TGTGCCAGCAGTTACAGGGTTCGCTCTGGGGCCAACGTCCTGACTTTC
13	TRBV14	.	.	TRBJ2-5	CASSSGQQETQYF	TGTGCCAGCAGCTCAGGACAGCAAGAGACCCAGTACTTC
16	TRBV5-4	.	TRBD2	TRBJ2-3	CASSSPSGGSTDTQYF	TGTGCCAGCAGCTCACCTAGCGGGGGGAGCACAGATACGCAGTATTTT
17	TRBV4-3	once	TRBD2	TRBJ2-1	CASSPRRTSGRGNEQFF	TGCGCCAGCAGCCCTCGACGGACTAGCGGGAGAGGGAATGAGCAGTTCTTC
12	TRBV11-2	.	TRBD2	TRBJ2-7	CASSPPVTSGIF	TGTGCCAGCAGCCCCCCAGTGACTAGCGGGATTTTC
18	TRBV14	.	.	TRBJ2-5	CASSQEIVGVGFGETQYF	TGTGCCAGCAGCCAAGAAATAGTGGGAGTCGGATTTGGAGAGACCCAGTACTTC
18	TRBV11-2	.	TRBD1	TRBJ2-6	CASSSRPGTGVGANVLTF	TGTGCCAGCAGCTCCCGTCCCGGGACAGGGGTTGGGGCCAACGTCCTGACTTTC
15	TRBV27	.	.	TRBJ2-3	CASSFYLASTDTQYF	TGTGCCAGCAGTTTTTACCTTGCAAGCACAGATACGCAGTATTTT
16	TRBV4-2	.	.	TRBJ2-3	CASSQDAATPTDTQYF	TGTGCCAGCAGCCAAGATGCGGCGACCCCTACAGATACGCAGTATTTT
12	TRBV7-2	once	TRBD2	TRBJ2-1	CASSAHSGEEFF	TGTGCCAGCAGCGCGCATAGCGGGGAGGAGTTCTTC
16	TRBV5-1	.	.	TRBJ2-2	CASSLDPMLNTGELFF	TGCGCCAGCAGCTTGGACCCGATGTTGAACACCGGGGAGCTGTTTTTT
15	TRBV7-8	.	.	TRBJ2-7	CASSLAGESSYEQYF	TGTGCCAGCAGCTTAGCAGGAGAAAGCTCCTACGAGCAGTACTTC
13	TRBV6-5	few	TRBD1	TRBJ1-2	CASSQGQEAGYTF	TGTGCCAGCAGTCAGGGACAGGAGGCTGGCTACACCTTC
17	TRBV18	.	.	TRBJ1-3	CASSPIGEPSSGNTIYF	TGTGCCAGCTCGCCGATTGGTGAGCCGAGCTCTGGAAACACCATATATTTT
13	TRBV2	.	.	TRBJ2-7	CASNRDHSYEQYF	TGTGCCAGCAACCGGGACCACTCCTACGAGCAGTACTTC
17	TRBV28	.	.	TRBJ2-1	CASSFPSSVSSYNEQFF	TGTGCCAGCAGTTTTCCGTCTAGCGTCAGCTCCTACAATGAGCAGTTCTTC
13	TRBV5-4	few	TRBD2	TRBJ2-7	CASSFSGSHEQYF	TGTGCCAGCAGCTTCAGCGGGAGCCACGAGCAGTACTTC
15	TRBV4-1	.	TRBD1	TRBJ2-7	CASSESDRVVYEQYF	TGCGCCAGCAGCGAGTCGGACAGGGTGGTCTACGAGCAGTACTTC
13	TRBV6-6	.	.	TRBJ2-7	CASRWGQGDEQYF	TGTGCCAGCAGATGGGGACAAGGCGACGAGCAGTACTTC
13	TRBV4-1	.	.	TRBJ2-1	CASSHDLSNEQFF	TGCGCCAGCAGCCATGATTTAAGCAATGAGCAGTTCTTC
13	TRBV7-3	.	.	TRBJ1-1	CASSPTGNTEAFF	TGTGCCAGCAGCCCGACGGGGAACACTGAAGCTTTCTTT
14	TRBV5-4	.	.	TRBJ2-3	CASSLGGAEDTQYF	TGTGCCAGCAGCTTGGGGGGGGCGGAAGATACGCAGTATTTT
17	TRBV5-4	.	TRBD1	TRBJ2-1	CASSNFPRTGGYNEQFF	TGTGCCAGCAGCAACTTTCCCCGGACAGGGGGTTACAATGAGCAGTTCTTC
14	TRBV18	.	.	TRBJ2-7	CASSPPGIWGEQYF	TGTGCCAGCTCACCACCTGGGATTTGGGGCGAGCAGTACTTC
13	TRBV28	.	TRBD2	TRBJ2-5	CASSLERDETQYF	TGTGCCAGCAGTTTAGAGCGGGACGAGACCCAGTACTTC
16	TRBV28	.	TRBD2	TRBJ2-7	CASSISAGGPSYEQYF	TGTGCCAGCAGTATATCAGCGGGAGGGCCTTCCTACGAGCAGTACTTC
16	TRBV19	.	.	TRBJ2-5	CASRNTPGRHQETQYF	TGTGCCAGTAGGAATACGCCGGGACGACATCAAGAGACCCAGTACTTC
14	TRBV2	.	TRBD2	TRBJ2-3	CASRPGLGPDTQYF	TGTGCCAGCAGGCCGGGACTAGGCCCAGATACGCAGTATTTT
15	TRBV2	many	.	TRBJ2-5	CASYGVSGKQETQYF	TGTGCCAGCTACGGGGTCTCGGGGAAACAAGAGACCCAGTACTTC
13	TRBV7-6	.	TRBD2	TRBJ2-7	CASSRTRFSEQYF	TGTGCCAGCAGCCGGACTAGATTCAGCGAGCAGTACTTC